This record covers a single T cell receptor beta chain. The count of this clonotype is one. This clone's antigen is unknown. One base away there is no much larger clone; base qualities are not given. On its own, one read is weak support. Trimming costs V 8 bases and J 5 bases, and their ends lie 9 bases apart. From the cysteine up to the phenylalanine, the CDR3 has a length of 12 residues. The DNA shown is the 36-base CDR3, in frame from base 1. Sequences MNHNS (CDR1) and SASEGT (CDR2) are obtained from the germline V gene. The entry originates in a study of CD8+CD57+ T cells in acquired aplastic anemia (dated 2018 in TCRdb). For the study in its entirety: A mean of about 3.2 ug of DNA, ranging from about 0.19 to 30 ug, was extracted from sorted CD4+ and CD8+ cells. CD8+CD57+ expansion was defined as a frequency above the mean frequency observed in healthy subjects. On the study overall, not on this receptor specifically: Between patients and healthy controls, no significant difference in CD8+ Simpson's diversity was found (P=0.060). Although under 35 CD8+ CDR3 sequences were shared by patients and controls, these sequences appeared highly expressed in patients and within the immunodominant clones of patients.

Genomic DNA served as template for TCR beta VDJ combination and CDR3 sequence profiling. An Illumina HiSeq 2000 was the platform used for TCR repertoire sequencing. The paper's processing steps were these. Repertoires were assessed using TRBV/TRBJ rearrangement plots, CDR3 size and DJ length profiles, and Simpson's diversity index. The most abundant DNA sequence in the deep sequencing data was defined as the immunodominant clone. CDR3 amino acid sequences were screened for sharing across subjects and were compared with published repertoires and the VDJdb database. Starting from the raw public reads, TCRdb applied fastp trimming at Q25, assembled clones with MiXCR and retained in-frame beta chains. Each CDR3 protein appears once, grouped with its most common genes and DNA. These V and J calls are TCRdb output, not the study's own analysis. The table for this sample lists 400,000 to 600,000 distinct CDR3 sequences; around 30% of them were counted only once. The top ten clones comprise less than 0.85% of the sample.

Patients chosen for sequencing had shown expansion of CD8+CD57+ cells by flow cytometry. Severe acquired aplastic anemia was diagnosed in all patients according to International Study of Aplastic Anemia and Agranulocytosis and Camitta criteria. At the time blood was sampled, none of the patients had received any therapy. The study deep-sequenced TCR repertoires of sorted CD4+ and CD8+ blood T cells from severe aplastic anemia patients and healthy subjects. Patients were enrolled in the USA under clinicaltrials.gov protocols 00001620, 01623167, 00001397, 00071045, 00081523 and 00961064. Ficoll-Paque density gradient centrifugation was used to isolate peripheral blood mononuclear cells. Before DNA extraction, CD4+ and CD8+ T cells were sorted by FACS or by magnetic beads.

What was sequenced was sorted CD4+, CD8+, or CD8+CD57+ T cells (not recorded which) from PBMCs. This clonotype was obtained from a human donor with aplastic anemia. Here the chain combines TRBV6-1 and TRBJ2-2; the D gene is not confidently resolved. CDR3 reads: CASFLDTGELFF. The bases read TGTGCCAGCTTCTTGGATACCGGGGAGCTGTTTTTT.